The 22 T cell receptor beta chains listed next were all sequenced from one sample in a study of blood T cell repertoires in COVID-19. Clones were read by immunoSEQ multiplex PCR, and TCRdb kept only the in-frame ones, dropping some. This table holds 200,000 to 250,000 clones, around 83% found once. Sequencing was carried out using peripheral blood. The receptors come from a woman between 50 and 59 years old with acute or convalescent COVID-19.

The chain is built from TRBV28 and TRBJ2-2; 7 positions agree with TRBD1. From germline, CDR1 is MDHEN and CDR2 SYDVKM. The junction had 8 bases not matched to a gene; V was cut back by 4 bases and J by 6 bases. This CDR3 comprises 15 residues. The CDR3 DNA follows: TGTGCCAGCAGTTGGGCTGACAGGGTTGCCGGGGAGCTGTTTTTT. Protein product: CASSWADRVAGELFF. Variable domain in full (rest from reference TRBV28 and TRBJ2-2): DVKVTQSSRYLVKRTGEKVFLECVQDMDHENMFWYRQDPGLGLRLIYFSYDVKMKEKGDIPEGYSVSREKKERFSLILESASTNQTSMYLCASSWADRVAGELFFGEGSRLTVL.

The chain is built from TRBV2 and TRBJ2-1; 12 nucleotides agree with TRBD2. Trimming at V came to 2 bases and at J to 9 bases, leaving 2 bases not matched to a gene. Germline V CDR1 and CDR2: SNHLY, FYNNEI. CDR3 length equals 14 residues. In nucleotides, the CDR3 is TGTGCCAGCAGTGAAACTAGCGGGAGGTCTGAGCAGTTCTTC. Its protein product is CASSETSGRSEQFF.

The chain uses TRBV5-1 and TRBJ2-5; TRBD1 matches 7 bases. The junction had 11 bases not matched to a gene; V was cut back by 1 base and J by 5 bases. CDR1 is SGHRS and CDR2 is YFSETQ in the germline V gene. The CDR3 has 16 amino acids. The CDR3: CASSLSRGRGQETQYF. CDR3 coding DNA: TGCGCCAGCAGCTTGTCCCGGGGTAGGGGGCAGGAGACCCAGTACTTC.

This clone appeared a few times. J is TRBJ1-1 and V is TRBV27; possibly TRBD1 for D (5 bases). The CDR3 is made up of 13 amino acids. V shed 7 bases and J shed 0 bases, with 9 bases lying between them. Germline V lookup: CDR1 MNHEY, CDR2 SMNVEV (reference sequence). CDR3 protein: CASKGNMNTEAFF. CDR3 in DNA: TGTGCCAGCAAGGGGAACATGAACACTGAAGCTTTCTTT.

The CDR3 DNA reads TGCGCCAGCAGCCAACTTTACAGGGGTATGAACACTGAAGCTTTCTTT. Its translation is CASSQLYRGMNTEAFF. This chain connects TRBV4-1 to TRBJ1-1, with 7 positions matching TRBD1. This CDR3 contains 16 residues. CDR1 is MGHRA and CDR2 is YSYEKL in the germline V gene. Trimming cost V 2 bases and J 0 bases; bases outside gene matches: 6.

This rearrangement joins TRBV6-5 to TRBJ2-7, with 9 bases aligning to TRBD2. Germline trimming cut 2 bases from V and 4 bases from J; bases unmatched to any gene: 6. The CDR3 consists of 15 residues. CDR1 and CDR2 (germline): MNHEY, SVGAGI. The CDR3 DNA is TGTGCCAGCAGTTACCAGACTAGCGGAAGGTACGAGCAGTACTTC. It is translated as CASSYQTSGRYEQYF.

This clone appeared once. The rearrangement joins TRBV6-2 or TRBV6-3 to TRBJ2-7; 8 nucleotides agree with TRBD1. Germline V lookup: CDR1 MNHEY, CDR2 SVGEGT. The CDR3 length is 14 residues. V lost 4 bases to trimming and J lost 4 bases; unmatched junction nucleotides: 6. CDR3 sequence: CASSSRTGTYEQYF. CDR3 DNA: TGTGCCAGCAGTTCCCGGACAGGGACTTACGAGCAGTACTTC.

The J gene is TRBJ2-1, the V gene TRBV19; 7 bases align to TRBD2. CDR3 size: 16 residues. After removal of 5 bases from V and 0 bases from J, the junction contained 7 bases not matched to a gene. Germline CDR1 is LNHDA and CDR2 is SQIVND (reference sequence). CDR3 loop: CASSRNGGSSYNEQFF. In DNA, the CDR3 is TGTGCCAGTAGTCGTAACGGCGGGAGCTCCTACAATGAGCAGTTCTTC.

The chain carries TRBV6-1 and TRBJ1-1; TRBD1 aligns across 7 bases. The germline gives CDR1 MNHNS, CDR2 SASEGT. This CDR3 has 15 residues. V lost 4 bases, J lost 2 bases, and 7 bases stayed unmatched. CDR3 coding DNA: TGTGCCAGCAGTGCCTTAACAGGGGCCAACACTGAAGCTTTCTTT. Its protein is CASSALTGANTEAFF.

The rearrangement joins TRBV6-5 to TRBJ2-7; TRBD1 might be the D (5 bases). CDR1 is MNHEY, CDR2 SVGAGI, per germline. CDR3 length equals 13 residues. Deletions cut 8 bases from V and 1 base from J, with 12 bases between. The CDR3 here is CASAPDRSYEQYF. In nucleotides, the CDR3 is TGTGCCAGCGCCCCCGACAGATCCTACGAGCAGTACTTC.

The chain recombines TRBV11-2 with TRBJ1-5; D not certain. The CDR3 sequence is 15 residues long. Trimming shortened V by 6 bases and J by 2 bases, and 14 bases separated the two germline ends. Germline CDR1 reads SGHAT; CDR2 reads FQNNGV. CDR3 sequence: CASSPNSGGNQPQHF. The CDR3 DNA follows: TGTGCCAGCAGTCCCAACAGCGGGGGCAATCAGCCCCAGCATTTT.

V gene TRBV3-1 (or the pseudogene TRBV3-2) combines with J gene TRBJ1-6; D may be TRBD1 (6 bases). Per germline, CDR1 LGHDT and CDR2 YNNKEL (reference sequence). This CDR3 comprises 15 residues. Trimming left V 4 bases short and J 5 bases short, with 12 bases between. The CDR3 DNA reads TGTGCCAGCAGCCCTCTGGACAGAGATAATTCACCCCTCCACTTT. Translating it yields CASSPLDRDNSPLHF.

V is TRBV4-3 and J is TRBJ2-2; weak D call: TRBD1 (5 bases). CDR1 is LGHNA and CDR2 is YSLEER in the germline V gene. This CDR3 has 16 residues. V was pared by 0 bases and J by 0 bases, with 8 bases between. In DNA, the CDR3 is TGCGCCAGCAGCCAAGATTTAGGGGCGAACACCGGGGAGCTGTTTTTT. This codes for CASSQDLGANTGELFF.

The J gene is TRBJ1-2, the V gene TRBV10-3, with 9 nucleotides matching TRBD1. The V and J ends lost 7 bases and 4 bases, in that order; junction bases with no gene match: 7. The CDR3 contains 14 residues. The V gene's germline CDR1 is ENHRY and CDR2 SYGVKD. CDR3 in amino acids: CAIKGQGGPYGYTF. In nucleotides, the CDR3 is TGTGCCATCAAGGGACAGGGAGGCCCCTATGGCTACACCTTC.

The rearrangement links TRBV15 to TRBJ2-7; 15 positions match TRBD2. Trimming took 5 bases from V and 5 from J; bases not matched to a gene: 7. The CDR3 covers 16 residues. CDR1 is LNHNV and CDR2 is YYDKDF in the germline V gene (reference sequence). CDR3 bases: TGTGCCACCAGCGGCCCGGGACTAGCGGGAGGCCACGAGCAGTACTTC. Amino acid sequence: CATSGPGLAGGHEQYF.

V and J are TRBV20-1 and TRBJ2-1; TRBD2 agrees at 12 bases. V was clipped by 3 bases and J by 10 bases; unmatched bases: 10. In germline, CDR1 is DFQATT, CDR2 SNEGSKA (reference sequence). The CDR3 is made up of 15 amino acids. CDR3 loop: CSASRLAGDPLEQFF. In nucleotides, the CDR3 is TGCAGTGCTAGTCGACTAGCGGGGGACCCGTTGGAGCAGTTCTTC.

The V call is TRBV28, the J call TRBJ1-1; a possible D gene is TRBD1 (6 bases). This CDR3 contains 12 residues. Trimming shortened V by 6 bases and J by 2 bases, and 7 bases separated the two germline ends. Germline loops: CDR1 MDHEN, CDR2 SYDVKM. CDR3 sequence reads: CASRDSNTEAFF. For the CDR3, the DNA is TGTGCCAGCAGGGACAGTAACACTGAAGCTTTCTTT. Full variable domain (outside the CDR3, taken from reference TRBV28 and TRBJ1-1): DVKVTQSSRYLVKRTGEKVFLECVQDMDHENMFWYRQDPGLGLRLIYFSYDVKMKEKGDIPEGYSVSREKKERFSLILESASTNQTSMYLCASRDSNTEAFFGQGTRLTVV.

The chain employs TRBV2 and TRBJ2-1; TRBD2 agrees at 8 bases. The CDR3 runs 14 residues. Looked up from germline, CDR1 is SNHLY and CDR2 is FYNNEI. V shed 2 bases and J 10 bases; nucleotides not matched to a gene: 7. The CDR3 DNA is TGTGCCAGCAGTGAATTAGGGACTAGATACGAGCAGTTCTTC. Amino acids: CASSELGTRYEQFF.

This clone was found once. The chain couples TRBV6-5 to TRBJ2-5; TRBD2 agrees at 9 bases. Germline V gene data show CDR1 as MNHEY and CDR2 as SVGAGI. V was pared by 2 bases and J by 3 bases, with 4 bases of the junction left unmatched. CDR3 size: 15 residues. CDR3 protein: CASSYLGLAKETQYF. The CDR3 DNA sequence: TGTGCCAGCAGTTACCTGGGACTAGCAAAAGAGACCCAGTACTTC.

This clone appeared a single time. The gene calls are TRBV11-3 and TRBJ2-7; D is undetermined. With 4 bases removed from V and 6 bases from J, the gap between germline ends came to 13 bases. The CDR3 totals 13 residues. The germline V gene encodes CDR1 SGHNT and CDR2 YENEEA. CDR3 sequence (DNA): TGTGCCAGCAGCTCCTCTTCGGTCGGCGAGCAGTACTTC. It encodes CASSSSSVGEQYF.

The chain links TRBV18 to TRBJ2-7; 11 bases map to TRBD2. Germline values: CDR1 KGHSH, CDR2 LQKENI. CDR3 length: 14 residues. The trim removed 3 bases at V and 7 bases at J, leaving 5 bases unmatched. CDR3 bases: TGTGCCAGCTCACCCCTAGCGGGAGGAGAGGAGCAGTACTTC. Translated: CASSPLAGGEEQYF.

The rearrangement uses TRBV9 and TRBJ2-3, with D possibly being TRBD2 (6 bases). Germline-derived CDR1 and CDR2 are SGDLS and YYNGEE. CDR3 length equals 17 residues. The germline V and J ends were trimmed by 0 bases and 3 bases, with 17 bases remaining between them. The CDR3 DNA sequence: TGTGCCAGCAGCGTAGCGGGACTTGAGAGTGTTACAGATACGCAGTATTTT. It codes for CASSVAGLESVTDTQYF.